A selection of T cell receptor beta chains follows, all from one sample in a study of blood T cells in healthy people across ages. TCRdb re-analysed the 5' RACE reads in MiXCR, keeping a single row per CDR3 protein. The table shows some 730,000 distinct CDR3 sequences, with over 20% occurring only once. The sample taken for sequencing was blood. All receptors come from a man aged 70-80 years in good health. Both conserved end residues are part of each CDR3. A D gene is named only where the DNA matches it firmly. Part of the rows lack a size; the others show once, few, many or a class for expanded clones.

d_gene	abundance	len	j_gene	v_gene	CDR3nt	CDR3aa
TRBD2	few	15	TRBJ2-2	TRBV12-3/TRBV12-4	TGTGCCACCACTAGCGGGAGTAGGTACACCGGGGAGCTGTTTTTT	CATTSGSRYTGELFF
NA	few	13	TRBJ1-2	TRBV18	TGTGCCAGCTCACCTACAGGGCTGAGAGGCTACACCTTC	CASSPTGLRGYTF
NA	few	13	TRBJ2-4	TRBV20-1	TGCAGTGCCCCCGCTATAGCCAAAAACATTCAGTACTTC	CSAPAIAKNIQYF
NA	NA	13	TRBJ1-4	TRBV12-3/TRBV12-4	TGTGCCAGCAGTCCAGGGGTAAGCGAAAAGCTGTTTTTT	CASSPGVSEKLFF
NA	NA	13	TRBJ1-1	TRBV20-1	TGCAGTGCTAGAGCGGGGTTGAACACTGAAGCTTTCTTT	CSARAGLNTEAFF
NA	few	16	TRBJ1-2	TRBV25-1	TGTGCCAGCAGTGAATTTGGTGTGGTTAGTAACTATGGCTACACCTTC	CASSEFGVVSNYGYTF
TRBD1	few	13	TRBJ1-1	TRBV29-1	TGCAGCGCCCCGGGACAGACGAACACTGAAGCTTTCTTT	CSAPGQTNTEAFF
TRBD2	NA	14	TRBJ2-3	TRBV20-1	TGCGGTGCTAGGCGGGAGATTTTTGCAGATACGCAGTATTTT	CGARREIFADTQYF
TRBD2	NA	16	TRBJ2-2	TRBV18	TGTGCCAGCTCACAAGGACTAGCGGAATTCGCCGGGGAGCTGTTTTTT	CASSQGLAEFAGELFF
NA	few	17	TRBJ1-2	TRBV11-2	TGTGCCAGCAGCCCGACCTTTACGCCGTTACAGGTCCATGGCTACACCTTC	CASSPTFTPLQVHGYTF
NA	few	17	TRBJ2-3	TRBV7-9	TGTGCCAGCAGCCTAAAACAGGTACCCTTGGGCACAGATACGCAGTATTTT	CASSLKQVPLGTDTQYF
TRBD1	few	16	TRBJ2-5	TRBV7-3	TGTGCCAGCAGCCCAGCCGGGACAGGGAGCCAAGAGACCCAGTACTTC	CASSPAGTGSQETQYF
NA	few	13	TRBJ2-1	TRBV15	TGTGCCATAACGAAAAGGGGGACGCATGAGCAGTTCTTC	CAITKRGTHEQFF
NA	NA	16	TRBJ2-1	TRBV28	TGTGCCAGCAGTTTAGGGGTCAAAGGTTCCTACAATGAGCAGTTCTTC	CASSLGVKGSYNEQFF
NA	NA	13	TRBJ2-1	TRBV6-2/TRBV6-3	TGTGCCAGCAATATTGGGGGACGAAATGAGCAGTTCTTC	CASNIGGRNEQFF
NA	few	12	TRBJ2-1	TRBV10-3	TGTGCCATCAGTCCTGATGATGATGAGCAGTTCTTC	CAISPDDDEQFF
TRBD2	NA	14	TRBJ2-5	TRBV7-9	TGTGCCAGCAGATCCGGGACTAGTGGAGAGACCCAGTACTTC	CASRSGTSGETQYF